This TCR beta chain was found in a study of blood T cell repertoires in COVID-19. This clone was observed a handful of times. Other DNA sequences from this sample encode an identical CDR3 as well. Trimming shortened V by 3 bases and J by 4 bases, and 12 bases separated the two germline ends. The CDR3 is 14 residues long. Germline lookup yields CDR1 KGHSH and CDR2 LQKENI. Sequencing was performed with immunoSEQ multiplex PCR; in TCRdb, only in-frame clones are kept and a portion is missing. The table shows fewer than 120,000 clones, with 75% to 85% occurring only once. The sample comprised peripheral blood. V and J are TRBV18 and TRBJ1-1, with D possibly being TRBD1 (5 bases). The sequence came from a woman in her sixties with acute or convalescent COVID-19. The CDR3 DNA sequence: TGTGCCAGCTCACCCTTAGGAGGGACCACTGAAGCTTTCTTT. Translating it yields CASSPLGGTTEAFF.